Sequencing of this TCR beta chain was carried out in a study of somatic mutations in cytotoxic T cells in rheumatoid arthritis (dated by TCRdb to 2016 to 2017). Describing the broader study: Before any treatment started and right after they were diagnosed, patients gave peripheral blood samples (less than 33 ml EDTA). To characterize clonality, the study used TCRB deep sequencing while asking whether somatic mutations are carried by expanded CD8+ T-cell clones in newly diagnosed, untreated rheumatoid arthritis. TCRB deep sequencing was performed for some 60 rheumatoid arthritis patients and around 22 healthy controls. A FACSAria II or Sony SH800 was used to flow-sort some V beta antibody-stained T-cell populations at nearly 100% purity, and TCRB sequencing was also done on sorted V beta1+ cells. Patients and controls did not essentially differ in median age, which was nearly identical between the groups. The research as a whole found: Rheumatoid arthritis patients and age-matched healthy controls did not significantly differ in CD8+ T-cell clonality. Healthy controls showed no age-related increase in CD8+ clonality, whereas patients did (Spearman r ~ 0.49). Several identical CD8+ TCRB sequences were found in both blood and synovial fluid, and in 8 of 65 patients the largest CD8+ clone exceeded 20% of CD8+ cells. The finding that TRBV07 was slightly underrepresented in patients was left unadjusted for multiple comparisons. It was unknown which antigens the expanded CD8+ clones targeted, and their absence from virus-specific databases did not exclude viral specificity.

TCRB CDR3 sequencing used the immunoSEQ assay on genomic DNA. On the study's bioinformatics: When patient CD8+ clones exceeding 1% were checked against published virus-specific TCRB sequences, only a few matched. Nothing other than productive TCRB rearrangements was included in the analyses. A clone was defined by a unique TCRB CDR3 sequence, and clonality was computed as a productive clonality index based on Shannon entropy. To calculate repertoire overlap between two samples, the template counts of each clone were considered relative to each sample's total templates. V-gene usage measured by flow cytometry correlated with TCRB sequencing V-gene usage, with a Spearman r of less than 0.65. The source is immuneACCESS, and TCRdb retained only in-frame sequences with V and J called. Part of the clones is not carried over; for the studies checked, unresolved V genes explain less than half of this, and the remainder is unexplained. V, J and clone size are taken as reported in that table, and D and trimming were inferred from the DNA itself. Within this sample are 7,000 to 9,500 clones, with about four fifths of them counted one time only. 4.9% of the sample is taken by the ten largest.

In the germline V gene (reference sequence), CDR1 corresponds to MNHEY and CDR2 to SMNVEV. There are 12 amino acids in the CDR3, from cysteine to phenylalanine inclusive. This entry keeps only the CDR3 DNA: 36 bases, framed from base 1. Trimming removed 3 bases from V and 14 bases from J; the gene matches leave 7 bases unexplained. Comments on this clone: Which antigen it targets is not known. Base qualities are not recorded, but no much larger clone differs from it by a single base.

Flow cytometry confirmed the purity of CD4+ and CD8+ cells that had been isolated by positive magnetic bead selection on an AutoMACS. Clonal expansions were first screened by flow cytometry with a TCR V beta antibody panel, then characterized by TCRB deep sequencing of sorted CD8+ fractions. Peripheral blood mononuclear cells were obtained using density gradient separation with Ficoll-Paque PLUS. DNA was extracted from CD4-enriched, CD8-enriched or PBMC samples with Nucleospin Tissue or Tissue XS kits and quantified with a Qubit 2.0 fluorometer. The sequenced sample consisted of CD8+ T cells sorted from blood. The rearrangement joined TRBV27 to TRBJ2-1, and 7 junctional nucleotides match TRBD2. This sequence was found in an adult with rheumatoid arthritis. The bases read TGTGCCAGCAGTTTCCCGGGAGGAGGGGAGTTCTTC. Translated, it gives CASSFPGGGEFF.